A selection of T cell receptor beta chains follows, all from one sample in a study of blood T cell repertoires in COVID-19. Using immunoSEQ multiplex PCR, the repertoire was profiled, and TCRdb retains in-frame clones only, with some absent. Seen here are over 400,000 clones, around 85% observed once, and the top ten hold 3% to 3.5%. Material: peripheral blood. The receptors originated from a human donor in a cohort sampled during active COVID-19. Each CDR3 is given with its conserved first and last residue. The D gene is left open where the match is weak. Clone size, where shown, is once, few, many, or a class for clones that have expanded.

>.|.|TRBJ2-3|TRBV11-3
TGTGCCAGCAGCTCCGGGATCTTAAGCACAGATACGCAGTATTTT
CASSSGILSTDTQYF
>TRBD1|.|TRBJ1-3|TRBV6-2/TRBV6-3
TGTGCCAGCAGCCCCCCCGGGACAGGAGGAACGAACTCTGGAAACACCATATATTTT
CASSPPGTGGTNSGNTIYF
>TRBD1|.|TRBJ1-1|TRBV19
TGTGCCAGTGTCAGGGGGCAGTTGAACACTGAAGCTTTCTTT
CASVRGQLNTEAFF
>TRBD1|.|TRBJ1-4|TRBV11-2
TGTGCCAGCAGCCATGGACAGGGGACTGAAAAACTGTTTTTT
CASSHGQGTEKLFF
>.|.|TRBJ2-2|TRBV6-5
TGTGCCAGCAGTTCCACAGGGTCGAACACCGGGGAGCTGTTTTTT
CASSSTGSNTGELFF
>.|.|TRBJ1-6|TRBV19
TGTGCCAGTAGTATCTCCGGGACACCTAATTCACCCCTCCACTTT
CASSISGTPNSPLHF
>TRBD1|.|TRBJ1-1|TRBV2
TGTGCCAGCAGTGGCAGGGGGCGAATGAACACTGAAGCTTTCTTT
CASSGRGRMNTEAFF
>.|once|TRBJ1-2|TRBV3-1/TRBV3-2
TGTGCCAGCAGCTCTGGGGGGGCTGTCTATGGCTACACCTTC
CASSSGGAVYGYTF
>TRBD1|.|TRBJ2-2|TRBV19
TGTGCCACCCGAACAGGGGCCCTTCCGAACACCGGGGAGCTGTTTTTT
CATRTGALPNTGELFF
>.|.|TRBJ1-4|TRBV5-4
TGTGCCAGCAGCTTGGCCGGAGGAGAGAAACTGTTTTTT
CASSLAGGEKLFF
>TRBD2|.|TRBJ2-1|TRBV30
TGTGCCTGGAGCAGGCTGGGGCTAGCGGTTTCTCCAGGTGAGCAGTTCTTC
CAWSRLGLAVSPGEQFF
>.|.|TRBJ2-7|TRBV28
TGTGCCAGCAGCGGTTCTAGGCCCCAATTTTACGAGCAGTACTTC
CASSGSRPQFYEQYF